This is a list of T cell receptor beta chains from one sample in a study of blood T cell repertoires in COVID-19. Clones were read by immunoSEQ multiplex PCR, and TCRdb kept only the in-frame ones, dropping some. This sample has fewer than 250,000 clones, with around nine tenths found just once. Sample: peripheral blood. The receptor source for this set is a woman aged 55-70 years who had recovered from COVID-19. The CDR3 runs from the conserved cysteine through the conserved F or W.

TRBJ2-7,TRBV27,CASSRDSIGEQYF
TRBJ1-5,TRBV4-1,CASSPGAGIQPQHF
TRBJ2-1,TRBV3-1/TRBV3-2,CASTPTLERHNEQFF
TRBJ1-2,TRBV5-4,CASSLFWAGPTNYGYTF
TRBJ1-1,TRBV7-8,CASSPRQGIVTEAFF
TRBJ2-1,TRBV7-2,CASSLGQGSYNEQFF
TRBJ1-2,TRBV7-3,CASSLPPGGYTF
TRBJ2-7,TRBV2,CASNEWAQDLDEQYF
TRBJ2-1,TRBV25-1,CASSRGGAAYNEQFF
TRBJ2-5,TRBV21-1,CASSKKGEIQETQYF
TRBJ1-5,TRBV2,CASRGWGNQPQHF
TRBJ1-2,TRBV18,CASSATENYGYTF
TRBJ2-7,TRBV11-2,CASSLERVGEQYF
TRBJ2-7,TRBV5-1,CASSGSSYEQYF
TRBJ2-7,TRBV29-1,CSVRGLGEQYF
TRBJ2-7,TRBV27,CASSRAGVYEQYF
TRBJ1-2,TRBV4-3,CASSQDGPAWLRGDPGYTF
TRBJ1-6,TRBV2,CASSKGQGDSPLHF
TRBJ2-1,TRBV2,CASGEYRNTDQFF
TRBJ1-6,TRBV9,CASSVQGARNSPLHF
TRBJ2-7,TRBV7-2,CATRQGPNYEQYF
TRBJ2-3,TRBV6-5,CASSGGVLLDTQYF
TRBJ2-7,TRBV5-3,CARSLGDRDSEQYF
TRBJ1-1,TRBV14,CASSQRAGWVRNTEAFF
TRBJ2-2,TRBV6-6,CASSDPGQGYSGELFF
TRBJ2-2,TRBV2,CASSPSGSGELFF
TRBJ1-4,TRBV9,CASSVDTTNEKLFF
TRBJ2-5,TRBV5-4,CASSPDRDETQYF
TRBJ2-7,TRBV7-7,CASSLAESGEQYF
TRBJ1-2,TRBV7-2,CASSLERQGYGYTF
TRBJ2-1,TRBV5-1,CASSLGASGGDEQFF
TRBJ2-7,TRBV27,CASRTGTGGNEQYF
TRBJ2-5,TRBV7-2,CASSLAGGPSETQYF
TRBJ2-2,TRBV5-1,CASSPGTGDTGELFF
TRBJ1-2,TRBV11-2,CASSIRGFYGYTF
TRBJ2-1,TRBV4-3,CASSQGLAGLSTLPSYNEQFF
TRBJ1-6,TRBV6-5,CASSRRRDNSPLHF
TRBJ2-1,TRBV11-3,CASSPSSGAYNEQFF
TRBJ2-1,TRBV7-3,CASSSGGSYNEQFF
TRBJ2-7,TRBV25-1,CASSVYSSGGAYEQYF
TRBJ2-7,TRBV29-1,CSVEARVSGGGYEQYF
TRBJ1-1,TRBV24-1,CATKGQNTEAFF
TRBJ1-1,TRBV19,CASSVQGMFTEAFF
TRBJ2-3,TRBV9,CASSGRQRLDTQYF
TRBJ1-4,TRBV2,CASRPSVAEKLFF
TRBJ1-5,TRBV11-2,CASSLSPVSRDQPQHF